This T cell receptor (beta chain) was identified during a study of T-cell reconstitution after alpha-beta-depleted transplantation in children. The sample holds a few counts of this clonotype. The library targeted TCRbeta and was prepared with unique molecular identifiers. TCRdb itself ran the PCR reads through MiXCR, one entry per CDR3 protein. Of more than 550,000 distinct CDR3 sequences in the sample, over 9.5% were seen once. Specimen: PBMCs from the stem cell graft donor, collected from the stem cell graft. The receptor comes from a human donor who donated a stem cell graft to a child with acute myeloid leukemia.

The CDR3 sequence: CASSQGGTSGKRTGELFF. CDR3 in DNA: TGCGCCAGCAGCCAAGGCGGGACTAGCGGTAAAAGGACCGGGGAGCTGTTTTTT. The chain carries TRBV4-3 and TRBJ2-2, with 11 bases aligning to TRBD2. J gave up 5 bases and V 1 base, and 9 bases lay outside the gene matches. Germline-derived CDR1 and CDR2 are LGHNA and YSLEER. The CDR3 loop spans 18 amino acids.